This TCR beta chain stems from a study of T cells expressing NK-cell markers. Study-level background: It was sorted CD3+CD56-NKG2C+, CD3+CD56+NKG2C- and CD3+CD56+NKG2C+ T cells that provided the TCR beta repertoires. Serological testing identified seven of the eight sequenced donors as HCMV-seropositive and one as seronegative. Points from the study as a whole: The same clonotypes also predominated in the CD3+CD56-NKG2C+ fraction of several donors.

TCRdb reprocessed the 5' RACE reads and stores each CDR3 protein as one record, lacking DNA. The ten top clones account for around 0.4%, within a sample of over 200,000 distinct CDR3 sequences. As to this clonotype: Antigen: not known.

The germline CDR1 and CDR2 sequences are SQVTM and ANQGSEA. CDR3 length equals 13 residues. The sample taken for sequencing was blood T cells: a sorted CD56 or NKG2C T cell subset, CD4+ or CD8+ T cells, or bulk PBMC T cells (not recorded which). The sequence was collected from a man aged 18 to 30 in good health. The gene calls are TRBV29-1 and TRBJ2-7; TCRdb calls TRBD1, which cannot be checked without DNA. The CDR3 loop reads CSVVGGLSWEQYF.